Shown below are 19 T cell receptor beta chains from a single sample sequenced in a study of CD8 T cells in ankylosing spondylitis. General observations from the study: Typical of ankylosing spondylitis blood, it appeared, was a TCR beta motif of under 10 highly homologous variants.

No antigen has been identified for these receptors. TCRdb independently ran MiXCR on the 5' RACE reads; one entry per CDR3 protein. The data contain almost 400,000 distinct CDR3 sequences, 20% to 25% of them singletons. Sequencing input: blood, either unsorted or a sorted T cell fraction (not recorded which). Every receptor here comes from a male donor with ankylosing spondylitis.

This clonotype was seen a handful of times. This chain joins TRBV24-1 and TRBJ2-3, with 8 bases that match TRBD2. CDR3 size: 16 residues. J lost 6 bases, V lost 3 bases, and 10 bases had no gene match. Germline lookup yields CDR1 KGHDR and CDR2 SFDVKD. The CDR3: CATSDPRASGLDTQYF. The CDR3 nucleotides are TGTGCCACCAGTGATCCTCGGGCTAGCGGGCTTGATACGCAGTATTTT.

This clonotype was detected a few times. J is TRBJ2-7 and V is TRBV2, with unresolved D. Deletions cut 7 bases from V and 3 bases from J, with 10 bases between. In germline, CDR1 is SNHLY, CDR2 FYNNEI. The CDR3 has 12 amino acids. The CDR3 coding sequence is TGTGCCAGCAAACGCAGGCGCTACGAGCAGTACTTC. Translating gives CASKRRRYEQYF.

The rearrangement joins TRBV29-1 to TRBJ1-2; no firm D call. The CDR3 sequence is 12 residues long. Per the germline V gene, CDR1 is SQVTM and CDR2 is ANQGSEA. V lost 4 bases to trimming and J lost 6 bases, with 12 bases between them. The CDR3: CSVGSGNNGYTF. CDR3 DNA: TGCAGCGTTGGGTCGGGGAACAATGGCTACACCTTC.

The sample holds a few counts of this clonotype. The chain carries TRBV9 and TRBJ1-3; a possible D gene is TRBD1 (5 bases). With 3 bases removed from V and 7 bases from J, the gap between germline ends came to 11 bases. Per germline, CDR1 SGDLS and CDR2 YYNGEE. CDR3 length: 13 amino acids. Written as DNA, the CDR3 is TGTGCCAGCAGCGCAGGACAAAGCAACACCATATATTTT. Translation: CASSAGQSNTIYF.

This clonotype was counted many times. The chain combines TRBV6-1 with TRBJ1-2, with D possibly being TRBD1 (5 bases). Trimming stripped 7 bases from V and 3 bases from J, with 15 bases between. The CDR3 loop spans 14 amino acids. CDR1 MNHNS and CDR2 SASEGT come from the germline V gene. The CDR3 reads CASIKGDDYYGYTF. For the CDR3, the DNA is TGTGCCAGCATCAAAGGGGACGACTACTATGGCTACACCTTC.

V gene TRBV21-1 combines with J gene TRBJ2-7. TRBV21-1 counts as a pseudogene. The CDR3 contains 14 residues. CDR3 in DNA: TGTGCCAGCAGCAAAGACGCCCTACCCTACGAGCAGTACTTC. It translates to CASSKDALPYEQYF.

This clonotype turned up a few times. The chain has TRBV6-2 or TRBV6-3 and TRBJ2-5; D is unresolved. The germline V gene has CDR1 MNHEY and CDR2 SVGEGT. The CDR3 is 13 residues long. Trimming left V 5 bases short and J 5 bases short, with 12 bases between. The CDR3, as DNA: TGTGCCAGCAGTCCAGCCGGGTGGGAGACCCAGTACTTC. Translation: CASSPAGWETQYF.

The V call is TRBV10-3, the J call TRBJ2-2; D possibly corresponds to TRBD2 (6 bases). The V end lost 0 bases, the J end lost 3 bases, and 8 bases lay between the germline ends. The CDR3 contains 15 residues. Germline V gives CDR1 ENHRY, CDR2 SYGVKD. The CDR3 spells CAISESTGDTGELFF. Here the CDR3 DNA reads TGTGCCATCAGTGAGTCCACGGGGGACACCGGGGAGCTGTTTTTT.

V usage is TRBV5-1 and J usage is TRBJ2-3; 8 bases agree with TRBD1. Germline V gene sequence: CDR1 SGHRS, CDR2 YFSETQ. This CDR3 spans 16 amino acids. V shed 0 bases and J 2 bases; nucleotides not matched to a gene: 5. CDR3 in DNA: TGCGCCAGCAGCTTGGCTCCGGGACAGGTCACAGATACGCAGTATTTT. Residues: CASSLAPGQVTDTQYF.

There are a few counts of this clonotype. V is TRBV20-1 and J is TRBJ2-1; 16 nucleotides match TRBD2. There are 17 residues in the CDR3. In germline, CDR1 is DFQATT, CDR2 SNEGSKA (reference sequence). V was clipped by 4 bases and J by 2 bases; unmatched bases: 5. This chain's CDR3 is CSATGLAGGLPYNEQFF. Written as DNA, the CDR3 is TGCAGTGCTACGGGACTAGCGGGAGGGCTCCCCTACAATGAGCAGTTCTTC.

This chain uses TRBV11-2 with TRBJ2-2; 11 nucleotides line up with TRBD2. CDR3 length equals 17 residues. From germline, CDR1 is SGHAT and CDR2 FQNNGV. V was clipped by 6 bases and J by 8 bases; unmatched bases: 14. Written as DNA, the CDR3 is TGTGCCAGCAGACTCCTGGGACTAGCGGTTCCAATGGGGGAGCTGTTTTTT. Translation gives CASRLLGLAVPMGELFF.

The rearrangement links TRBV11-2 to TRBJ2-7; 7 bases are shared with TRBD2. Per the germline V gene, CDR1 is SGHAT and CDR2 is FQNNGV. The CDR3 loop spans 17 amino acids. V lost 0 bases and J lost 2; bases outside the gene matches: 10. The CDR3 is CASSLDLGGNRAYEQYF. CDR3 bases: TGTGCCAGCAGCTTAGATCTGGGGGGGAACCGGGCCTACGAGCAGTACTTC.

The V call is TRBV7-2, the J call TRBJ1-6, with a weak D call TRBD1 (6 bases). The CDR3 runs 15 residues. V lost 5 bases and J 9 bases, leaving 17 bases between the germline ends. The germline V gene has CDR1 SGHTA and CDR2 FQGNSA. CDR3 protein: CASSPGPRGSSPLHF. CDR3 sequence (DNA): TGTGCCAGCAGCCCGGGGCCCAGGGGTAGTTCACCCCTCCACTTT.

There are a few counts of this clonotype. The rearrangement uses TRBV11-2 and TRBJ2-2; no definite D call. This CDR3 comprises 13 residues. CDR1 is SGHAT and CDR2 is FQNNGV in the germline V gene. Trimming stripped 5 bases from V and 8 bases from J, with 12 bases between. DNA of the CDR3: TGTGCCAGCAGCCCCGTGGGTCTTGGGGAGCTGTTTTTT. This translates into CASSPVGLGELFF.

The chain employs TRBV15 and TRBJ2-1; D uncertain. V was pared by 0 bases and J by 2 bases, with 8 bases between. Looked up from germline, CDR1 is LNHNV and CDR2 is YYDKDF (reference sequence). The CDR3 is 15 residues long. CDR3 protein: CATSREVETYNEQFF. Here the CDR3 DNA reads TGTGCCACCAGCAGAGAGGTGGAAACCTACAATGAGCAGTTCTTC.

The rearrangement uses TRBV28 and TRBJ2-7; D is perhaps TRBD1 or TRBD2 (5 bases each). There are 15 residues in the CDR3. Trimming cost V 8 bases and J 2 bases, with 19 bases left between them. Germline CDR1 and CDR2: MDHEN and SYDVKM. The CDR3 loop is CASLALGDGTYEQYF. In DNA, the CDR3 is TGTGCCAGCTTAGCATTGGGGGACGGTACCTACGAGCAGTACTTC.

The rearrangement links TRBV7-2 to TRBJ1-6; D remains ambiguous. V lost 5 bases and J lost 8, with 16 bases in between. Germline lookup yields CDR1 SGHTA and CDR2 FQGNSA. The CDR3 is 15 residues long. The CDR3 DNA reads as TGTGCCAGCAGCCCCCAGTCAGCGTCGGATTCACCCCTCCACTTT. As protein: CASSPQSASDSPLHF.

This clonotype has a handful of counts. The J gene is TRBJ2-3, the V gene TRBV3-1, with 11 nucleotides matching TRBD2. V shed 6 bases and J 11 bases; nucleotides not matched to a gene: 7. CDR3 length: 13 amino acids. CDR1 and CDR2 from the germline V gene are LGHDT and YNNKEL (reference sequence). CDR3 sequence: CASRPLAGGMQYF. CDR3 nucleotides: TGTGCCAGCAGACCGCTAGCGGGAGGTATGCAGTATTTT.

The rearrangement joins TRBV11-1 to TRBJ2-2; D ambiguous. CDR3 length: 15 amino acids. V was pared by 4 bases and J by 5 bases, with 14 bases between. CDR1 and CDR2 (germline): SGHAT, FQDESV (reference sequence). The CDR3 DNA follows: TGTGCCAGCAGCTATCTATTAGCCCATACCGGGGAGCTGTTTTTT. It codes for CASSYLLAHTGELFF.